Each of the 6 T cell receptor beta chains below was sequenced from the same sample in a study of radiotherapy plus CTLA-4 blockade in lung cancer. Assay: immunoSEQ multiplex PCR; the TCRdb copy retains only in-frame clones and omits some. The sample carries over 75,000 clones, around four fifths recorded once. The sample consisted of peripheral blood, taken from a patient treated with radiotherapy plus ipilimumab. All receptors come from a human donor with non-small cell lung cancer who had stable disease on radiotherapy plus ipilimumab.

The gene calls are TRBV19 and TRBJ1-5; 10 bases fit TRBD1. CDR1 and CDR2 from the germline V gene are LNHDA and SQIVND (reference sequence). The CDR3 runs to 17 residues. Trimming at V came to 6 bases and at J to 2 bases, leaving 10 bases not matched to a gene. CDR3 in amino acids: CASRGPGQGSGNQPQHF. Here the CDR3 DNA reads TGTGCCAGTAGGGGGCCGGGACAGGGGTCGGGCAATCAGCCCCAGCATTTT.

The rearrangement uses TRBV30 and TRBJ1-2; D uncertain. Germline V gives CDR1 GTSNPN, CDR2 SVGIG (reference sequence). V lost 4 bases and J lost 6, with 12 bases in between. This CDR3 has 12 residues. For the CDR3, the DNA is TGTGCCTGGAATTCCCAGGCCGATGGCTACACCTTC. This encodes CAWNSQADGYTF. The variable domain in full, with the rest retrieved from reference TRBV30 and TRBJ1-2, is SQTIHQWPATLVQPVGSPLSLECTVEGTSNPNLYWYRQAAGRGLQLLFYSVGIGQISSEVPQNLSASRPQDRQFILSSKKLLLSDSGFYLCAWNSQADGYTFGSGTRLTVV.

With respect to this clone: The junction differs from germline at one of its ends, possibly a read error. The rearrangement joins TRBV6-1 to TRBJ2-7; 7 bases align to TRBD1. Germline V lookup: CDR1 MNHNS, CDR2 SASEGT. The CDR3 sequence is 15 residues long. The CDR3 protein is CASSITGTVSSEQYF. The CDR3 DNA reads TGTGCCAGCAGTATCACCGGGACAGTGTCCTCCGAGCAGTACTTC.

The J gene is TRBJ2-5, the V gene TRBV7-2; possible D gene TRBD2, 5 bases. This CDR3 has 14 residues. Trimming took off 0 bases at V and 2 bases at J, with 7 bases between the two ends. The germline gives CDR1 SGHTA, CDR2 FQGNSA. The CDR3 reads CASSLALAQETQYF. The CDR3 DNA reads as TGTGCCAGCAGCTTAGCCCTAGCACAAGAGACCCAGTACTTC.

V is TRBV28 and J is TRBJ1-5; D gene uncertain. The CDR3 extends over 10 amino acids. CDR1 and CDR2 from the germline V gene are MDHEN and SYDVKM. Trimming removed 7 bases from V and 7 bases from J, with 5 bases in between. Written as DNA, the CDR3 is TGTGCCAGCAACGGGCAGCCCCAGCATTTT. It translates to CASNGQPQHF.

J is TRBJ1-2 and V is TRBV28; D is unresolved. There are 14 residues in the CDR3. CDR1 and CDR2 (germline): MDHEN, SYDVKM. V was shortened by 2 bases and J by 0 bases, with 7 bases between the two germline ends. This CDR3 is CASSLERSNYGYTF. In DNA form, the CDR3 reads TGTGCCAGCAGTTTAGAAAGATCTAACTATGGCTACACCTTC.